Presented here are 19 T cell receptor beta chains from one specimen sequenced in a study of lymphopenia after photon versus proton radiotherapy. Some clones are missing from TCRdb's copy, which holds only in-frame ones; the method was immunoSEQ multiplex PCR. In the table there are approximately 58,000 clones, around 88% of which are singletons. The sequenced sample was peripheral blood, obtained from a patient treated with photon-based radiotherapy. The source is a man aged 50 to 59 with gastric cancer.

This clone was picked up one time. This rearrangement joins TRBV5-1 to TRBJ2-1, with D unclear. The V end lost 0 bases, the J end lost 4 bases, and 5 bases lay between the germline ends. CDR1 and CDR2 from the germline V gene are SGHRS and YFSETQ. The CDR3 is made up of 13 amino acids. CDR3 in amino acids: CASSLGAYNEQFF. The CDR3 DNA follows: TGCGCCAGCAGCTTGGGCGCTTACAATGAGCAGTTCTTC.

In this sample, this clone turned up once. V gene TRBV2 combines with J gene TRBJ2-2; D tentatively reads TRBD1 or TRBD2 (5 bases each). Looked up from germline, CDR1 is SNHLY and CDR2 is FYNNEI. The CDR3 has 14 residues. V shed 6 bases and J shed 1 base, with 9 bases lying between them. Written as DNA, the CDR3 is TGTGCCAGCAGGAGGGGAGAGAACACCGGGGAGCTGTTTTTT. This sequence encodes CASRRGENTGELFF.

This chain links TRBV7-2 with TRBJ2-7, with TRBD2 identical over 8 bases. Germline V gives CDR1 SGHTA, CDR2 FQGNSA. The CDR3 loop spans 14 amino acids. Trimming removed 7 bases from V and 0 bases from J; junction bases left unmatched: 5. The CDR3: CASTLAGPSYEQYF. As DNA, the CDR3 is TGTGCCAGCACCCTAGCGGGTCCCTCCTACGAGCAGTACTTC.

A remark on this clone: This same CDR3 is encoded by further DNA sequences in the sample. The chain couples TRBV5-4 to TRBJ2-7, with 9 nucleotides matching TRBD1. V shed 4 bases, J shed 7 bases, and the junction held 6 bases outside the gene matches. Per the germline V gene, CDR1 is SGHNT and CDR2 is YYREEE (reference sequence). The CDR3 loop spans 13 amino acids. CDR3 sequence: CASSRDRAGEQYF. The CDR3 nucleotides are TGTGCCAGCAGCCGGGACAGGGCTGGGGAGCAGTACTTC.

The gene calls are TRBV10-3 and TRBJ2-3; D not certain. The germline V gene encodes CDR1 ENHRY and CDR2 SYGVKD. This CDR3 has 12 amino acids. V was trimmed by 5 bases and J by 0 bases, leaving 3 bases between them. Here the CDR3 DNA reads TGTGCCATCAGTACGAGCACAGATACGCAGTATTTT. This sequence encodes CAISTSTDTQYF.

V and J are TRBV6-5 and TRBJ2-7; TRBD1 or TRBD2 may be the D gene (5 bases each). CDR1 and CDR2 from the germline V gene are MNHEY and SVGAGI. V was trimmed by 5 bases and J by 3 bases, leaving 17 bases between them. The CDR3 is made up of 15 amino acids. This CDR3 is CASSPGAGPGYEQYF. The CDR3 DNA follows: TGTGCCAGCAGTCCCGGGGCAGGGCCAGGCTACGAGCAGTACTTC.

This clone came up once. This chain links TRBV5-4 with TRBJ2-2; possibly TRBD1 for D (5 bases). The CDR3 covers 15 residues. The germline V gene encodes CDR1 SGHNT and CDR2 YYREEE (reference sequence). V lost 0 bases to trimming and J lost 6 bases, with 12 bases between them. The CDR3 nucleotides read TGTGCCAGCAGCTTGGTGCAGGGTAAATCCGGGGAGCTGTTTTTT. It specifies CASSLVQGKSGELFF.

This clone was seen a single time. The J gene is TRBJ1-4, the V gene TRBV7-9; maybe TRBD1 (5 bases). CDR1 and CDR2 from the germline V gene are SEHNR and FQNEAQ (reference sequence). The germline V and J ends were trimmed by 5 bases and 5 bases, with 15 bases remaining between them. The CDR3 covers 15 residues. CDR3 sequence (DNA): TGTGCCAGCAGCGTATCGACAGCGACGAATGAAAAACTGTTTTTT. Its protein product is CASSVSTATNEKLFF.

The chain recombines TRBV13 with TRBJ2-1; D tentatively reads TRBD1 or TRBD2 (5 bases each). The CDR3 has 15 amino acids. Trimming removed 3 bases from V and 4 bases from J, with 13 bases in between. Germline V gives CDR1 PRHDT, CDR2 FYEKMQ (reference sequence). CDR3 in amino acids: CASSFGTEVYNEQFF. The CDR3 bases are TGTGCCAGCAGCTTCGGGACGGAGGTTTACAATGAGCAGTTCTTC.

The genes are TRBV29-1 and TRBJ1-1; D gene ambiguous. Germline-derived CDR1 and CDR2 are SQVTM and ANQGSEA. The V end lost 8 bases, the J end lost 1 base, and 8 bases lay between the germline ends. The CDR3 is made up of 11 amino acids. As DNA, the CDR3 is TGCAGCACCCGACAGAACACTGAAGCTTTCTTT. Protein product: CSTRQNTEAFF.

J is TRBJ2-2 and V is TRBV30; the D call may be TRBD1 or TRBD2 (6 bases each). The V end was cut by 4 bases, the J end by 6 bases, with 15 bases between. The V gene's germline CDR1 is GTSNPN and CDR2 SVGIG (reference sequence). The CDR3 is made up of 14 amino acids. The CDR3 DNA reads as TGTGCCTGGAAAGAGGGGGGCTCGGCCGGGGAGCTGTTTTTT. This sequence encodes CAWKEGGSAGELFF.

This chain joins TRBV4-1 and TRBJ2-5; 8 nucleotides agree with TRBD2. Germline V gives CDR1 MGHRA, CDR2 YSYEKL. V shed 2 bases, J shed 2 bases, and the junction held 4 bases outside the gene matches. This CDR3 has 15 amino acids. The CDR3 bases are TGCGCCAGCAGCCAAACGCCTAGCGGGCAAGAGACCCAGTACTTC. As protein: CASSQTPSGQETQYF.

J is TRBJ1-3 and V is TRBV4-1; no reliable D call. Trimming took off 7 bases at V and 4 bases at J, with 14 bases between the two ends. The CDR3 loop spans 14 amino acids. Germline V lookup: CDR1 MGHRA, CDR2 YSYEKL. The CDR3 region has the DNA TGCGCCAGCACCCCCGTGGGGTCGGGAAACACCATATATTTT. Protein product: CASTPVGSGNTIYF.

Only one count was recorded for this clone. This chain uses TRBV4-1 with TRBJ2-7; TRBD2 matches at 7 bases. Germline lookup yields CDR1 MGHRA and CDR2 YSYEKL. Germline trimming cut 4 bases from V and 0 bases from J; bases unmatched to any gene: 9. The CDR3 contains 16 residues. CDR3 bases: TGCGCCAGCAGCCTGACAGCTAGCGGAACCTCCTACGAGCAGTACTTC. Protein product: CASSLTASGTSYEQYF.

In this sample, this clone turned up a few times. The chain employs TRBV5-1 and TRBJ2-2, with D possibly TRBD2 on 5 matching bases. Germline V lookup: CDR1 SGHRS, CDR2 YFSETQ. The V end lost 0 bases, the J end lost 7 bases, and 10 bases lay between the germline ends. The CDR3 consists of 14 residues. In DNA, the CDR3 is TGCGCCAGCAGCTTGGCGGGAATCAGCGGGGAGCTGTTTTTT. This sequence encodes CASSLAGISGELFF.

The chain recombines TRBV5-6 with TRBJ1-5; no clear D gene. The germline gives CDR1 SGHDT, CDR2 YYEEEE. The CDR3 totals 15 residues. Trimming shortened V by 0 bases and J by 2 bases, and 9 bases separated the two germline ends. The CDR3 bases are TGTGCCAGCAGCTTGGGGGGTGAGGGCAATCAGCCCCAGCATTTT. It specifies CASSLGGEGNQPQHF. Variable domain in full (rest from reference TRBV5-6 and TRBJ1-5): DAGVTQSPTHLIKTRGQQVTLRCSPKSGHDTVSWYQQALGQGPQFIFQYYEEEERQRGNFPDRFSGHQFPNYSSELNVNALLLGDSALYLCASSLGGEGNQPQHFGDGTRLSIL.

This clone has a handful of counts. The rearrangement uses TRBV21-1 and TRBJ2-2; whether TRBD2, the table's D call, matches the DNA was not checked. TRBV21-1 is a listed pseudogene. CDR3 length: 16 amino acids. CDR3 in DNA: TGTGCCAGCAGCAAACGGAGAATACCGTGGACCGGGGAGCTGTTTTTT. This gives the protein CASSKRRIPWTGELFF.

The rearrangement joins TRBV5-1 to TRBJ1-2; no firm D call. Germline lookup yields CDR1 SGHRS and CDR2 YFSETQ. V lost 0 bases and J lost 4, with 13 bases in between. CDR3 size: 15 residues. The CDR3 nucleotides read TGCGCCAGCAGCTTGGTTCCTGACACGAGCTATGGCTACACCTTC. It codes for CASSLVPDTSYGYTF.

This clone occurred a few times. CDR3 nucleotides: TGCGCCAGCAGCCAAGAACCCGAAGCTGAAGCTTTCTTT. Translated: CASSQEPEAEAFF. The J gene is TRBJ1-1, the V gene TRBV4-3; no clear D. Per germline, CDR1 LGHNA and CDR2 YSLEER. The CDR3 runs 13 residues. The V gene lost 0 bases and the J gene lost 6 bases, with 8 bases spanning the gap.